This record concerns one T cell receptor (beta chain) sequence. Its antigen is currently unknown. These data are taken from a study of cytomegalovirus exposure and HLA in healthy donors. On the study more broadly: Earlier, some 180 million T cells were analyzed, and 90 million to 120 million unique TCR beta sequences were found among them. The study, taken as a whole, reports: Earlier results showed most TCR beta V segments being productive about 90% or about 30% of the time.

PCR primers comprised 60 Vbeta and 13 Jbeta primers. TCRdb's table, derived via immunoSEQ multiplex PCR, lists solely in-frame clones and lacks some. This sample carries tens of thousands of clones, 81% of them seen once, and the ten largest clones take around 1.9%. The germline gives CDR1 MNHEY, CDR2 SMNVEV (reference sequence). The CDR3 is 17 amino acids. V was cut by 5 bases and J by 4 bases, with 24 bases left in between. V and J are TRBV27 and TRBJ2-7; maybe TRBD1 (6 bases). Sequenced sample: PBMCs. The TCR originated in a woman aged 25 to 39 in good health and CMV-seronegative. The CDR3 loop is CASSQKDHRALRYEQYF. The CDR3 DNA follows: TGTGCCAGCAGTCAAAAAGACCACAGGGCGTTAAGGTACGAGCAGTACTTC.